Listed here are 6 T cell receptor beta chains from one sample, sequenced in a study of OX40 agonist ivuxolimab in advanced cancers. Generated by immunoSEQ multiplex PCR, the TCRdb table keeps only in-frame clones and is missing some. The table records roughly 40,000 clones, over 75% of them present only once. This specimen consisted of CD4+ or CD8+ T cells sorted from blood, obtained in a trial of the OX40 agonist ivuxolimab. The receptors were gathered from an adult with an advanced solid tumor such as melanoma, head and neck, liver or kidney cancer.

The chain uses TRBV7-8 and TRBJ1-5; D call uncertain. With 0 bases removed from V and 10 bases from J, the gap between germline ends came to 10 bases. The germline V gene has CDR1 SGHVS and CDR2 FQNEAQ. This CDR3 is built from 13 residues. DNA for the CDR3: TGTGCCAGCAGCTTAGCGGCCGTTGGCCCCCAGCATTTT. Encoded protein: CASSLAAVGPQHF.

V gene TRBV9 combines with J gene TRBJ2-7, with a weak D call TRBD1 (5 bases). The CDR3 has 13 residues. V was cut by 0 bases and J by 6 bases, with 10 bases left in between. Germline V gene data show CDR1 as SGDLS and CDR2 as YYNGEE. The CDR3 sequence: CASSVEGMGEQYF. As DNA, the CDR3 is TGTGCCAGCAGCGTAGAGGGGATGGGCGAGCAGTACTTC.

V is TRBV6-6 and J is TRBJ1-3, with D tentatively TRBD1 (5 bases). V lost 6 bases to trimming and J lost 4 bases, with 13 bases between them. The CDR3 is 14 amino acids. Looked up from germline, CDR1 is MNHNY and CDR2 is SVGAGI (reference sequence). In DNA, the CDR3 is TGTGCCAGCAGGCCGCCAGGGCTCGGAAACACCATATATTTT. It encodes CASRPPGLGNTIYF.

The rearrangement joins TRBV14 to TRBJ1-3; D unclear. The CDR3 has 11 residues. Trimming stripped 4 bases from V and 8 bases from J, with 6 bases between. Looked up from germline, CDR1 is SGHDN and CDR2 is FVKESK. CDR3 DNA: TGTGCCAGCAGCCGTATGGACACCATATATTTT. Protein product: CASSRMDTIYF.

The rearrangement links TRBV5-1 to TRBJ2-1; D uncertain. The germline CDR1 and CDR2 sequences are SGHRS and YFSETQ. The CDR3 is 17 amino acids. The V end lost 0 bases, the J end lost 0 bases, and 13 bases lay between the germline ends. Here the CDR3 reads CASSLGLILSSYNEQFF. The CDR3 DNA follows: TGCGCCAGCAGCTTGGGGCTGATCCTGAGCTCCTACAATGAGCAGTTCTTC.

V and J are TRBV10-3 and TRBJ1-3; D remains unclear. V was clipped by 6 bases and J by 0 bases, with 12 bases between them. This CDR3 region has 15 residues. CDR1 is ENHRY, CDR2 SYGVKD, per germline. CDR3: CAISDGSSSGNTIYF. CDR3 DNA sequence: TGTGCCATCAGCGACGGGTCGAGCTCTGGAAACACCATATATTTT.